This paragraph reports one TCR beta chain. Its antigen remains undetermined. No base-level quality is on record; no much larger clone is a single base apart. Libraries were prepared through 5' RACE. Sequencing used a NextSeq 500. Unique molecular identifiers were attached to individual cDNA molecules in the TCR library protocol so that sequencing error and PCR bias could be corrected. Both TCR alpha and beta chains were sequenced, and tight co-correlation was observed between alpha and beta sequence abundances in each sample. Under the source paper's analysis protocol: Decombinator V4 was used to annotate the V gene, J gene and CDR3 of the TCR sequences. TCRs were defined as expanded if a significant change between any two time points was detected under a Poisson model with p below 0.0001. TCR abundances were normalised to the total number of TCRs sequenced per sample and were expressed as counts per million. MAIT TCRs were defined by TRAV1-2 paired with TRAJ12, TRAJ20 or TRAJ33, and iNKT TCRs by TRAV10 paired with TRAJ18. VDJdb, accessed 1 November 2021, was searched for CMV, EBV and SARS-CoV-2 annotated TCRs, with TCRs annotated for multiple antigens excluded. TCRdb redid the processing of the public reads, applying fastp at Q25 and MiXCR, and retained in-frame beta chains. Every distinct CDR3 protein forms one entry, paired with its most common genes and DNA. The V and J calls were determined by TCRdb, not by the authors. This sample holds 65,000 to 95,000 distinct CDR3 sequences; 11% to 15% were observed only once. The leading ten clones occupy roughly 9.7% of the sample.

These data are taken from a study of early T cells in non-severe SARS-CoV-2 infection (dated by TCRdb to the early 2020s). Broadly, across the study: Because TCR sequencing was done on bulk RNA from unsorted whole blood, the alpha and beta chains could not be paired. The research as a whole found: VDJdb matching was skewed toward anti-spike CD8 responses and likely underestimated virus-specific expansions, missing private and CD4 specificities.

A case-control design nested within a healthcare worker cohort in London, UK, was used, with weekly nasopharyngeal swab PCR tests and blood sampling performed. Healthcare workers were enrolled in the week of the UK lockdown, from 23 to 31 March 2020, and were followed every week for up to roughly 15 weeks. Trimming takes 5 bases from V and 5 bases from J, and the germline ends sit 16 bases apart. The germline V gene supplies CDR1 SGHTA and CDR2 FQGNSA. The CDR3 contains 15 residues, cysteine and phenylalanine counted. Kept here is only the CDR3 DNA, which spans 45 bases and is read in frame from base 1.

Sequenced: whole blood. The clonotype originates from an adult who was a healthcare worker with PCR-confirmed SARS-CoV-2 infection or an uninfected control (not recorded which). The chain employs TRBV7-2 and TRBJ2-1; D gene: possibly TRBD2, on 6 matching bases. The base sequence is TGTGCCAGCAGCCCACCGGCTTGGAGGGACAATGAGCAGTTCTTC. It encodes CASSPPAWRDNEQFF.